The 10 T cell receptor beta chains below were found in one sample sequenced in a study of blood T cell repertoires in COVID-19. The table came from immunoSEQ multiplex PCR; TCRdb's copy has only in-frame clones and leaves some out. This sample has about 51,000 clones; more than 70% occur once, and the top ten carry about 4%. Sequenced material: peripheral blood. These receptors came from a man older than 75 with active COVID-19.

The chain uses TRBV7-9 and TRBJ1-3; D remains ambiguous. CDR1 SEHNR and CDR2 FQNEAQ come from the germline V gene (reference sequence). Trimming stripped 0 bases from V and 4 bases from J, with 13 bases between. This CDR3 is 16 amino acids long. The CDR3 here is CASSLAASVSGNTIYF. Written as DNA, the CDR3 is TGTGCCAGCAGCTTAGCGGCCTCAGTCTCCGGAAACACCATATATTTT. Variable domain in full (rest from reference TRBV7-9 and TRBJ1-3): DTGVSQNPRHKITKRGQNVTFRCDPISEHNRLYWYRQTLGQGPEFLTYFQNEAQLEKSRLLSDRFSAERPKGSFSTLEIQRTEQGDSAMYLCASSLAASVSGNTIYFGEGSWLTVV.

V and J are TRBV9 and TRBJ2-5; possible D gene TRBD2, 5 bases. Trimming took 5 bases from V and 5 from J, leaving 16 bases between them. Germline lookup yields CDR1 SGDLS and CDR2 YYNGEE. The CDR3 has 14 amino acids. CDR3 DNA: TGTGCCAGCAGTCAGGACTCTCGAGGGGAGACCCAGTACTTC. Translation: CASSQDSRGETQYF.

The chain uses TRBV7-8 and TRBJ1-1, with 7 nucleotides matching TRBD1. After removal of 5 bases from V and 11 bases from J, the junction contained 14 bases not matched to a gene. CDR1 SGHVS and CDR2 FQNEAQ come from the germline V gene. The CDR3 consists of 14 residues. CDR3 region: CASSRDRQGSLAFF. The CDR3 region has the DNA TGTGCCAGCAGCCGAGACCGACAGGGTTCTCTGGCTTTCTTT. The full variable domain, its missing parts supplied by reference TRBV7-8 and TRBJ1-1, is GAGVSQSPRYKVAKRGQDVALRCDPISGHVSLFWYQQALGQGPEFLTYFQNEAQLDKSGLPSDRFFAERPEGSVSTLKIQRTQQEDSAVYLCASSRDRQGSLAFFGQGTRLTVV.

The chain recombines TRBV7-2 with TRBJ1-5; no firm D call. This CDR3 has 15 amino acids. Germline V gene data show CDR1 as SGHTA and CDR2 as FQGNSA. Trimming stripped 4 bases from V and 0 bases from J, with 10 bases between. CDR3 bases: TGTGCCAGCAGCTCTGCGGGGTATAGCAATCAGCCCCAGCATTTT. Translation gives CASSSAGYSNQPQHF.

This clone is medium-sized within its sample. This sample also contains other DNA sequences that code for the same CDR3. The chain carries TRBV7-2 and TRBJ2-7; 8 bases are a match to TRBD2. Trimming removed 3 bases from V and 6 bases from J; junction bases left unmatched: 7. The CDR3 loop spans 14 amino acids. Germline V gene sequence: CDR1 SGHTA, CDR2 FQGNSA. CDR3 DNA: TGTGCCAGCAGCTTCGGCGCGGGAGGAGGCGAGCAGTACTTC. Translating gives CASSFGAGGGEQYF.

The chain recombines TRBV28 with TRBJ1-5; D remains unclear. CDR1 MDHEN and CDR2 SYDVKM come from the germline V gene. The CDR3 runs 14 residues. V was pared by 1 base and J by 4 bases, with 8 bases between. This CDR3 reads CASSLSGGNQPQHF. The DNA of the CDR3 is TGTGCCAGCAGTTTATCAGGTGGTAATCAGCCCCAGCATTTT.

The chain has TRBV5-6 and TRBJ1-1; TRBD1 matches 8 bases. V lost 4 bases and J lost 1; bases outside the gene matches: 9. Looked up from germline, CDR1 is SGHDT and CDR2 is YYEEEE. CDR3 length equals 16 residues. The CDR3 DNA reads TGTGCCAGCAGCACCGGGACAGGTAGAGCGAACACTGAAGCTTTCTTT. As protein: CASSTGTGRANTEAFF.

The chain links TRBV7-3 to TRBJ2-3; no definite D call. The CDR3 runs to 13 residues. The germline CDR1 and CDR2 sequences are SGHTA and FQGTGA. Trimming left V 5 bases short and J 4 bases short, with 10 bases between. Here the CDR3 reads CASSPRVADTQYF. As DNA, the CDR3 is TGTGCCAGCAGCCCCCGGGTTGCAGATACGCAGTATTTT. Full variable domain (rest looked up from reference TRBV7-3 and TRBJ2-3): GAGVSQTPSNKVTEKGKYVELRCDPISGHTALYWYRQSLGQGPEFLIYFQGTGAADDSGLPNDRFFAVRPEGSVSTLKIQRTERGDSAVYLCASSPRVADTQYFGPGTRLTVL.

The chain couples TRBV5-5 to TRBJ1-1, with D tentatively TRBD1 (5 bases). The germline gives CDR1 SGHKS, CDR2 YYEKEE (reference sequence). The CDR3 is made up of 15 amino acids. Trimming cost V 4 bases and J 6 bases, with 19 bases left between them. This CDR3 reads CASSAGPGVRAEAFF. Here the CDR3 DNA reads TGTGCCAGCAGCGCGGGACCCGGGGTTCGGGCTGAAGCTTTCTTT.

This clone occurred a few times. The chain has TRBV4-1 and TRBJ1-1; D possibly corresponds to TRBD1 (6 bases). This CDR3 has 20 amino acids. Germline-derived CDR1 and CDR2 are MGHRA and YSYEKL. The germline V and J ends were trimmed by 4 bases and 0 bases, with 27 bases remaining between them. The DNA of the CDR3 is TGCGCCAGCAGCCCGACCCCTCCAATACAGGGTCTGGCCATGAACACTGAAGCTTTCTTT. It codes for CASSPTPPIQGLAMNTEAFF.